The 20 T cell receptor beta chains reported below all come from one sample, sequenced in a study of blood T cell repertoires in COVID-19. The assay was immunoSEQ multiplex PCR, and TCRdb's table has in-frame clones only and misses some. The top ten clones hold 2% to 2.5% of a sample with roughly 300,000 clones, more than 75% of them seen once. The sample comprised PBMCs or T cells enriched from blood (not recorded which). The origin of the receptors is a woman in her thirties or forties with acute COVID-19.

The chain joins TRBV19 to TRBJ1-6; maybe TRBD1 (5 bases). The CDR3 loop spans 14 amino acids. Trimming pared 6 bases from V and 10 bases from J, leaving 16 bases between. Germline V gene lookup returns CDR1 LNHDA and CDR2 SQIVND (reference sequence). The CDR3 region is CASSVGGNGSPLHF. The CDR3 DNA is TGTGCCAGTAGCGTCGGGGGTAACGGATCACCCCTCCACTTT.

The chain links TRBV19 to TRBJ2-1, with D possibly matching TRBD2 (7 bases). The V gene lost 4 bases and the J gene lost 9 bases, with 16 bases spanning the gap. The CDR3 is made up of 14 amino acids. Germline lookup yields CDR1 LNHDA and CDR2 SQIVND (reference sequence). The CDR3 spells CASSNGGGAVEQFF. CDR3 nucleotides: TGTGCCAGTAGTAACGGTGGGGGGGCAGTTGAGCAGTTCTTC.

The J gene is TRBJ2-7, the V gene TRBV3-1 (or the pseudogene TRBV3-2); 8 nucleotides agree with TRBD1. The length of the CDR3 is 16 residues. CDR1 is LGHDT, CDR2 YNNKEL, per germline (reference sequence). The V segment lost 2 bases and the J segment 3 bases; nucleotides outside the gene matches: 9. The CDR3 region has the DNA TGTGCCAGCAGCCAAACCGGACAGGGTGTTTTCTACGAGCAGTACTTC. It encodes CASSQTGQGVFYEQYF.

The V call is TRBV2, the J call TRBJ1-1, with no clear D. V was trimmed by 7 bases and J by 1 base, leaving 10 bases between them. The CDR3 length is 13 residues. The germline CDR1 and CDR2 sequences are SNHLY and FYNNEI. CDR3 nucleotides: TGTGCCAGCATCTACGCAGGGAACACTGAAGCTTTCTTT. This sequence encodes CASIYAGNTEAFF. The variable domain in full, with the rest retrieved from reference TRBV2 and TRBJ1-1, is EPEVTQTPSHQVTQMGQEVILRCVPISNHLYFYWYRQILGQKVEFLVSFYNNEISEKSEIFDDQFSVERPDGSNFTLKIRSTKLEDSAMYFCASIYAGNTEAFFGQGTRLTVV.

The chain recombines TRBV5-6 with TRBJ2-1, with D possibly TRBD2 on 6 matching bases. V was cut by 0 bases and J by 4 bases, with 11 bases left in between. CDR3 length: 15 residues. In germline, CDR1 is SGHDT, CDR2 YYEEEE. As DNA, the CDR3 is TGTGCCAGCAGCTTGGTGGGGCGGGGTTACAATGAGCAGTTCTTC. Translation gives CASSLVGRGYNEQFF.

V gene TRBV6-1 combines with J gene TRBJ1-3; D is ambiguous. CDR3 size: 16 residues. V lost 1 base to trimming and J lost 0 bases, with 10 bases between them. The germline CDR1 and CDR2 sequences are MNHNS and SASEGT. The CDR3 coding sequence is TGTGCCAGCAGTGAAGGGGCCGGGAGCTCTGGAAACACCATATATTTT. The encoded protein is CASSEGAGSSGNTIYF.

V usage is TRBV7-8 and J usage is TRBJ2-5, with TRBD2 matching 7 bases. Germline V gene lookup returns CDR1 SGHVS and CDR2 FQNEAQ. This CDR3 spans 13 amino acids. Unmatched junction bases numbered 3, after V lost 5 bases and J lost 3 bases. CDR3 bases: TGTGCCAGCAGCCCCGGGACTAAAGAGACCCAGTACTTC. This sequence encodes CASSPGTKETQYF. Full variable domain (remainder filled in from reference TRBV7-8 and TRBJ2-5): GAGVSQSPRYKVAKRGQDVALRCDPISGHVSLFWYQQALGQGPEFLTYFQNEAQLDKSGLPSDRFFAERPEGSVSTLKIQRTQQEDSAVYLCASSPGTKETQYFGPGTRLLVL.

This chain links TRBV4-1 with TRBJ2-1; 10 bases agree with TRBD2. The CDR3 is 16 residues long. Germline loops: CDR1 MGHRA, CDR2 YSYEKL. V gave up 0 bases and J gave up 5 bases; unmatched junction bases: 4. CDR3 protein: CASSQELAGWHNEQFF. DNA of the CDR3: TGCGCCAGCAGCCAAGAACTAGCGGGATGGCACAATGAGCAGTTCTTC.

The CDR3 loop is CAWRPRGFYGYTF. The CDR3 coding sequence is TGTGCCTGGAGGCCTCGGGGGTTCTATGGCTACACCTTC. This chain connects TRBV30 to TRBJ1-2; TRBD1 is a possible D gene (5 bases). The CDR3 runs to 13 residues. Trimming stripped 3 bases from V and 4 bases from J, with 12 bases between. Germline V gene sequence: CDR1 GTSNPN, CDR2 SVGIG (reference sequence).

The V gene is TRBV21-1, the J gene TRBJ1-6. TRBV21-1 is given as a pseudogene. The CDR3 is made up of 16 amino acids. In nucleotides, the CDR3 is TGTGCCAGCAGCAGATCAAGCGGGAGGGATAATTCACCCCTCCACTTT. It specifies CASSRSSGRDNSPLHF.

V gene TRBV2 combines with J gene TRBJ1-2; D remains ambiguous. V shed 2 bases and J shed 0 bases, with 10 bases lying between them. CDR1 SNHLY and CDR2 FYNNEI come from the germline V gene. The CDR3 length is 15 residues. CDR3 loop: CASSERELANYGYTF. The CDR3 DNA is TGTGCCAGCAGTGAACGGGAGTTGGCTAACTATGGCTACACCTTC.

The chain uses TRBV4-1 and TRBJ1-1; possible D gene TRBD1, 6 bases. Trimming removed 2 bases at V and 2 bases at J, with 18 bases between. The germline gives CDR1 MGHRA, CDR2 YSYEKL. The CDR3 sequence is 17 residues long. The CDR3 bases are TGCGCCAGCAGCCAACGGGGGGGGCGGACTACTAACACTGAAGCTTTCTTT. Amino acid sequence: CASSQRGGRTTNTEAFF.

V is TRBV5-3 and J is TRBJ1-5; TRBD1 matches at 8 bases. TRBV5-3 is an ORF, and what it does is uncertain. The CDR3 runs 20 residues. Trimming at V came to 5 bases and at J to 0 bases, leaving 19 bases not matched to a gene. The CDR3 sequence is CARSLLPRTGSFCSNQPQHF. The CDR3 nucleotides are TGTGCCAGAAGTCTCCTCCCGCGGACAGGGTCTTTTTGTAGCAATCAGCCCCAGCATTTT.

The chain recombines TRBV30 with TRBJ1-2, with D possibly matching TRBD1 (6 bases). CDR1 and CDR2 from the germline V gene are GTSNPN and SVGIG (reference sequence). Trimming shortened V by 1 base and J by 8 bases, and 11 bases separated the two germline ends. The CDR3 is 12 residues long. DNA for the CDR3: TGTGCCTGGAGTGACAGGGCAGAAGGCTACACCTTC. Translation gives CAWSDRAEGYTF.

J is TRBJ1-3 and V is TRBV12-5; TRBD1 aligns across 8 bases. Germline CDR1 is LGHNT and CDR2 is FRNRAP. The CDR3 covers 18 residues. V trimming: 3 bases; J trimming: 1 base; junction bases outside the gene matches: 11. The CDR3 DNA is TGTGCTAGTGGTTTCGGATGGACAGGGTTGTATTCTGGAAACACCATATATTTT. Translated: CASGFGWTGLYSGNTIYF.

The chain employs TRBV4-2 and TRBJ2-1; D ambiguous. The V and J ends lost 1 base and 0 bases respectively, with 7 bases between them. Looked up from germline, CDR1 is LGHNA and CDR2 is YNFKEQ. The CDR3 contains 15 residues. In DNA form, the CDR3 reads TGTGCCAGCAGCCAAGTTTGGAGCTCCTACAATGAGCAGTTCTTC. Protein product: CASSQVWSSYNEQFF.

V and J are TRBV5-1 and TRBJ1-2; possible D gene TRBD1, 5 bases. With 4 bases removed from V and 6 bases from J, the gap between germline ends came to 16 bases. CDR1 SGHRS and CDR2 YFSETQ come from the germline V gene. This CDR3 spans 14 amino acids. The CDR3 sequence is CASSTGTGGDGYTF. In DNA form, the CDR3 reads TGCGCCAGCAGCACGGGGACTGGAGGTGATGGCTACACCTTC.

The chain joins TRBV5-1 to TRBJ2-7; possibly TRBD1 for D (6 bases). Germline V CDR1 and CDR2: SGHRS, YFSETQ. V lost 0 bases and J lost 3, with 7 bases in between. The CDR3 is made up of 13 amino acids. CDR3 in DNA: TGCGCCAGCAGCTTGGGGGGGCTCTACGAGCAGTACTTC. This codes for CASSLGGLYEQYF.

The CDR3 nucleotides are TGTGCCAGCAGCTTGCAGCAGGTGGGGACCCAGTACTTC. Its translation: CASSLQQVGTQYF. This chain links TRBV7-2 with TRBJ2-5; D remains unclear. CDR1 and CDR2 from the germline V gene are SGHTA and FQGNSA. Trimming stripped 3 bases from V and 7 bases from J, with 12 bases between. This CDR3 has 13 amino acids.

The chain employs TRBV7-2 and TRBJ2-3; 9 nucleotides line up with TRBD1. Looked up from germline, CDR1 is SGHTA and CDR2 is FQGNSA. With 2 bases clipped from V and 0 bases from J, the junction kept 6 bases outside the gene matches. The CDR3 sequence is 17 residues long. CDR3 residues: CASSLNPGQGSTDTQYF. The DNA for the CDR3 is TGTGCCAGCAGCTTAAACCCGGGACAGGGCAGCACAGATACGCAGTATTTT.